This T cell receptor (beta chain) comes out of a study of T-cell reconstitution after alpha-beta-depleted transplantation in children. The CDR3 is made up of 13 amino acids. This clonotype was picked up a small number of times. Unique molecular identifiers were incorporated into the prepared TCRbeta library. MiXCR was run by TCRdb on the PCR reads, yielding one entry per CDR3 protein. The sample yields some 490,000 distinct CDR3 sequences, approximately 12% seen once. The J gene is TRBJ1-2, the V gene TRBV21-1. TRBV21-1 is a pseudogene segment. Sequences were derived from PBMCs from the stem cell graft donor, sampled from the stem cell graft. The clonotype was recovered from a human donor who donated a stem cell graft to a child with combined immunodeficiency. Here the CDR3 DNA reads TGTGCCAGCAGCAATATAGACAACGTCGGCTACACCTTC. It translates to CASSNIDNVGYTF.